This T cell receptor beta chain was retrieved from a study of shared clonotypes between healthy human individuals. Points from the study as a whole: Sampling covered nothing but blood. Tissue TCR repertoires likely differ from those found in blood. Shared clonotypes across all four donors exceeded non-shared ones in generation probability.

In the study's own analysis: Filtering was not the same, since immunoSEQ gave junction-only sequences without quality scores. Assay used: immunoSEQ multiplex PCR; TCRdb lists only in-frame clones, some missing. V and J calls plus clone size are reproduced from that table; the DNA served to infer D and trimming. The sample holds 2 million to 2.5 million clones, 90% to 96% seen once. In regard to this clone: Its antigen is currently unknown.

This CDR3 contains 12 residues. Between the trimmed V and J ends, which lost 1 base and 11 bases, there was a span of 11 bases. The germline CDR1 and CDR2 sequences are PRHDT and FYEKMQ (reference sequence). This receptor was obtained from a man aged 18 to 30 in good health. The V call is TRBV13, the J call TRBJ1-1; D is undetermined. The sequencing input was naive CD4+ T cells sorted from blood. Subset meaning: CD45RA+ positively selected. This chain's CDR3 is CASSLERRRAFF. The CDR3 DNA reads TGTGCCAGCAGCTTAGAGAGACGTCGGGCTTTCTTT.